This paragraph reports one T cell receptor (beta chain). Its antigen remains unknown. It was with 60 Vbeta and 13 Jbeta primers that the PCR ran. Data came from immunoSEQ multiplex PCR; TCRdb stores just in-frame clones and leaves some out. The data show around 180,000 clones, 75% to 85% seen once. This entry comes from a study of cytomegalovirus exposure and HLA in healthy donors. Study conclusions and caveats: High specificity and sensitivity for cytomegalovirus status were reported for the classifier. Common viral pathogens (according to a later analysis) appeared linked to several of the most significant clusters. TCR beta V- and J-gene trimming, according to a later analysis, was linked to a missense DCLRE1C variant. Whilst most TCR sequences proved rare, a subset of public TCRs occurred across many donors.

The germline gives CDR1 SGHTA, CDR2 FQGNSA. V lost 1 base and J lost 4, with 12 bases in between. This CDR3 is built from 15 residues. The chain recombines TRBV7-2 with TRBJ2-3; D perhaps matches TRBD2 (6 bases). This sequence was found in a man aged 30 to 39 in good health and CMV-seropositive. The sample was PBMCs. The CDR3 DNA follows: TGTGCCAGCAGCTTAGTCTCGGGAGTCGCAGATACGCAGTATTTT. This encodes CASSLVSGVADTQYF.